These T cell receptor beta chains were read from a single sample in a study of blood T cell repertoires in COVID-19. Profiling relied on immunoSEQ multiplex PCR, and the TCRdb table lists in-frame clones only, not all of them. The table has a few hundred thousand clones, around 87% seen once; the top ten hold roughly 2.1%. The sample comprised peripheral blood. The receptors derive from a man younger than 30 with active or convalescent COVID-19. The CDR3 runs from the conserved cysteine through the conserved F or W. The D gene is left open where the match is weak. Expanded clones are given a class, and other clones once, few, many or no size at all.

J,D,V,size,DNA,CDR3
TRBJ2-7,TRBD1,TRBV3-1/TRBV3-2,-,TGTGCCACTGAGGGACAGGGATTTGGCGAGCAGTACTTC,CATEGQGFGEQYF
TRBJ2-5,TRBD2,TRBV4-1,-,TGCGCCAGCAGCCACCCTGTAAAGAGCGGGGGAGGGACCCAGTACTTC,CASSHPVKSGGGTQYF
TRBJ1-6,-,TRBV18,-,TGTGCCAGCTCACCCACCTGGGGAGAAGTTCGTTCACCCCTCCACTTT,CASSPTWGEVRSPLHF
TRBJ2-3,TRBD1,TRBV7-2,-,TGTGCCAGCAGCCCCCGGGACAGGGTTCATACGCAGTATTTT,CASSPRDRVHTQYF
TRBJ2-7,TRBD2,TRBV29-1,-,TGCAGCGTTTTGGGGGGGGAAGGGAAGCAGTACTTC,CSVLGGEGKQYF
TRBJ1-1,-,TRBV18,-,TGTGCCAGCTCATCTAACGGGAGGAACACTGAAGCTTTCTTT,CASSSNGRNTEAFF
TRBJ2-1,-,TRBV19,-,TGTGCCAGTAGTGCCCCGGGACTTCCATTTGAGCAGTTCTTC,CASSAPGLPFEQFF
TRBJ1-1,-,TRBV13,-,TGTGCCAGCAGCTTAGCCGGCACTGAAGCTTTCTTT,CASSLAGTEAFF
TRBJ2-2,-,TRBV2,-,TGTGCCAGCAGCCGACTAGCGAACACCGGGGAGCTGTTTTTT,CASSRLANTGELFF
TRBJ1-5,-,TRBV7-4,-,TGTGCCAGCAGGACGACCCCCGGGTGTATTCAGCCCCAGCATTTT,CASRTTPGCIQPQHF
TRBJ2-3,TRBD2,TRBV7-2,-,TGTGCCAGCAGCTTAGAACTAGCGGGGGGGCCGTTGGGGACAGATACGCAGTATTTT,CASSLELAGGPLGTDTQYF
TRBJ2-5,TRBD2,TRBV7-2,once,TGTGCCAGCTCCCGATCTAGCGGGATGGAGACCCAGTACTTC,CASSRSSGMETQYF
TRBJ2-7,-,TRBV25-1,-,TGTGCCAGCAGTGAAGAATGGAGGGGCGACGAGCAGTACTTC,CASSEEWRGDEQYF
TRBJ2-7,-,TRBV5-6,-,TGTGCCAGCAGCGGATGGGCCTCGTACGAGCAGTACTTC,CASSGWASYEQYF
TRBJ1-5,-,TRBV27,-,TGTGCCAGGACCTCAGGGTTAGGCAGCAATCAGCCCCAGCATTTT,CARTSGLGSNQPQHF
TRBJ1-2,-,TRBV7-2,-,TGTGCCAGCAGCTTATTTTCAGGGGTAGGCTATGGCTACACCTTC,CASSLFSGVGYGYTF
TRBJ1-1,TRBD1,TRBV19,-,TGTGCCAGTAGTATAGGTGGACAGGGAGGGGCTGAAGCTTTCTTT,CASSIGGQGGAEAFF
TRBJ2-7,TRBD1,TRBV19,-,TGTGCCAGTAGTATAATCCTGGGACAGACCTACGAGCAGTACTTC,CASSIILGQTYEQYF
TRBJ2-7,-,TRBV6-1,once,TGTGCCAGCAGTGAACCCCCGACGGGGAGCTACGAGCAGTACTTC,CASSEPPTGSYEQYF
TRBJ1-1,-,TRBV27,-,TGTGCCAGCAGTTTTATTGGAGGGAGCGGCACTGAAGCTTTCTTT,CASSFIGGSGTEAFF
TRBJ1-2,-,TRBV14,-,TGTGCCAGCAGCCAAACAGGGATCTATGGCTACACCTTC,CASSQTGIYGYTF
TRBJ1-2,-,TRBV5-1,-,TGCGCCAGCAGCTTCGGGGAATTCTATGGCTACACCTTC,CASSFGEFYGYTF
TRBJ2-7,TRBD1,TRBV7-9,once,TGTGCCAGCAGCTTTGAGACAGGGAGTCGGCAGTACTTC,CASSFETGSRQYF
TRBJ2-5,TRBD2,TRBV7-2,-,TGTGCCAGCAGCACTGGGACTAGCGGGGCTGGGGAGACCCAGTACTTC,CASSTGTSGAGETQYF
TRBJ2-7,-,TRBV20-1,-,TGCAGTGCTAGGGACTACGTGGAGCAGTACTTC,CSARDYVEQYF
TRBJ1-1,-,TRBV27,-,TGTGCCAGCAGTTTATACAGGGATAGCACTGAAGCTTTCTTT,CASSLYRDSTEAFF
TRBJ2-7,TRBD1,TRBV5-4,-,TGTGCCAGCAGTCGAGCCGGGACAGGGATCTACGAGCAGTACTTC,CASSRAGTGIYEQYF
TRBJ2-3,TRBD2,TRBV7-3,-,TGTGCCAGCAGCTTAATGTCTTTGGCGGGAGCCCCAGATACGCAGTATTTT,CASSLMSLAGAPDTQYF
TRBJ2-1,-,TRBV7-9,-,TGTGCCAGCAGCTACCAGAATGAGCAGTTCTTC,CASSYQNEQFF
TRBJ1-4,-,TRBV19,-,TGTGCCAGTACCTCGAGAGCTAATGAAAAACTGTTTTTT,CASTSRANEKLFF
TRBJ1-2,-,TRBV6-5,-,TGTGCCCTGCGCGTGTGCGGCTTTTACTTAGACGGCTACACCTTC,CALRVCGFYLDGYTF
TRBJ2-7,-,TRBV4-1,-,TGCGCCAGCAGCCAAGAGAGTTCTGGGCCGAGCTACGAGCAGTACTTC,CASSQESSGPSYEQYF
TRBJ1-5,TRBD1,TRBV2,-,TGTGCCAGCAGTCTGGGACAGGGCTTGGAGCCCCAGCATTTT,CASSLGQGLEPQHF
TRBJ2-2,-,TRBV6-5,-,TGTGCCAGCAGTATGGGGGGAGAGGTCGGGGAGCTGTTTTTT,CASSMGGEVGELFF
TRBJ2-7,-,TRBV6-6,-,TGTGCCAGCAGTGTTAAACTCTCCTACGAGCAGTACTTC,CASSVKLSYEQYF
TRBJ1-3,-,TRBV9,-,TGTGCCAGCAGCGTCTGGGGAGGGGCTGGAAACACCATATATTTT,CASSVWGGAGNTIYF
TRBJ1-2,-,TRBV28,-,TGTGCCAGCAGTTTACGGGGCAGGGGTCGTGGCTACACCTTC,CASSLRGRGRGYTF
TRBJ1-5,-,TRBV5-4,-,TGTGCCAGCCAGGGGCCCTCGGGTAAAGGGGCTGTCGGTCAGCCCCAGCATTTT,CASQGPSGKGAVGQPQHF
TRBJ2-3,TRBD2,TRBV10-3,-,TGTGCCATCAGGAGGGGGACTAGCGGGTTGAAAGATACGCAGTATTTT,CAIRRGTSGLKDTQYF
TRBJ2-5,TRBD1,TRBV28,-,TGTGCCAGCAGTACCCGCCGACAGGGGGCAAGAAGAGAGACCCAGTACTTC,CASSTRRQGARRETQYF
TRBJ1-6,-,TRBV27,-,TGTGCCAGCAGTTTACTGGGCTATTATTCACCCCTCCACTTT,CASSLLGYYSPLHF
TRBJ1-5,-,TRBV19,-,TGTGCCAGTAGTATTGGGTGGCGCGGGGCTGATCAGCCCCAGCATTTT,CASSIGWRGADQPQHF
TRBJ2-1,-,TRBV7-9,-,TGTGCCAGCAGCCCCAGGGTGACTAGTTTCGATGAGCAGTTCTTC,CASSPRVTSFDEQFF
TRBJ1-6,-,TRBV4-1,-,TGCGCCAGCAGCCAAGAGAGGGCCCAGAGCTCCTATAATTCACCCCTCCACTTT,CASSQERAQSSYNSPLHF
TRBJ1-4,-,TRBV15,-,TGTGCCACCAGCAGCCGAAGGACATCAAGGCGAGAAAAACTGTTTTTT,CATSSRRTSRREKLFF
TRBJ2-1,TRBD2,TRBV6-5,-,TGTGCCAGCAGTTACTCTCCCAGCGGGAAAGCTCAAGAGCAGTTCTTC,CASSYSPSGKAQEQFF
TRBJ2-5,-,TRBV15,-,TGTGCCACCAGCAGAGTATTGGTGGCGAGCGGAGAGACCCAGTACTTC,CATSRVLVASGETQYF
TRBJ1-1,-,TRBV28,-,TGTGCCAGCAGTTTAATTGCGGACATTCCTAGATCGAACACTGAAGCTTTCTTT,CASSLIADIPRSNTEAFF
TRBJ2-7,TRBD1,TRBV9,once,TGTGCCAGCAGCGCCGGGACAGGAGAAACCTACGAGCAGTACTTC,CASSAGTGETYEQYF
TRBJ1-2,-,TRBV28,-,TGTGCCAGCAGTGCCACAGGGATAAACTATGGCTACACCTTC,CASSATGINYGYTF
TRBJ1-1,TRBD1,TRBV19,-,TGTGCCAGTAGTTCCCCCAGGGGGGTGAACACTGAAGCTTTCTTT,CASSSPRGVNTEAFF
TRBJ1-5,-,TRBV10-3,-,TGTGCCATCAGTGAGTCGGGGGGGGGTCAGCCCCAGCATTTT,CAISESGGGQPQHF
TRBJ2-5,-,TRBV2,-,TGTGCCAGCAGTGAAGCTTCGCCAAGAGAGAAAGAGACCCAGTACTTC,CASSEASPREKETQYF
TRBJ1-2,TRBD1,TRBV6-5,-,TGTGCCAGCAGTTACACACTACAGGGGCCTAACTATGGCTACACCTTC,CASSYTLQGPNYGYTF
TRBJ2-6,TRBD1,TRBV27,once,TGTGCCAGCAGCCGGGACAGGGTGGCTGGGGCCAACGTCCTGACTTTC,CASSRDRVAGANVLTF
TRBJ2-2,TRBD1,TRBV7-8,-,TGTGCCAGCACCCTAAGAGGGACAGGGTATTATTCCGGGGAGCTGTTTTTT,CASTLRGTGYYSGELFF
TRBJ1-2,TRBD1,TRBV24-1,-,TGTGCCACCAGTGTCAATGGGGGGACAGGACTCTATGGCTACACCTTC,CATSVNGGTGLYGYTF
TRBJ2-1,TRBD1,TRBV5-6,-,TGTGCCAGCCGGGACAGGGGTTTGGATGAGCAGTTCTTC,CASRDRGLDEQFF